The rows below give T cell receptor beta chains drawn from one sample of a study of blood T cell repertoires in COVID-19. The method was immunoSEQ multiplex PCR; TCRdb's version includes in-frame clones alone and lacks a portion of them. The profile covers about 280,000 clones, with roughly 87% appearing a single time and more than 10% taken by the ten largest. Sample: peripheral blood. The receptors were gathered from a human donor in a cohort sampled during active COVID-19. Both conserved end residues are part of each CDR3. A D gene is named only where the DNA matches it firmly. A row's size may be missing; if present it is once, few, many or a size class.

j_gene	abundance	v_gene	d_gene	len	CDR3aa
TRBJ1-2	.	TRBV30	.	14	CAWSTGGGAYGYTF
TRBJ1-1	once	TRBV9	.	15	CASSPYLERNTEAFF
TRBJ2-7	.	TRBV11-2	TRBD2	15	CASSLVGTRLFSQYF
TRBJ2-2	.	TRBV27	TRBD2	20	CASSPLGLAGGKQNTGELFF
TRBJ2-3	.	TRBV28	TRBD1	16	CASSKPGQGFADTQYF
TRBJ2-7	.	TRBV14	TRBD2	13	CASSQAVWGGQYF
TRBJ1-2	.	TRBV19	TRBD1	13	CASSAQGGYGYTF
TRBJ2-7	.	TRBV5-1	TRBD1	12	CASSYQGDEQYF
TRBJ2-1	.	TRBV3-1/TRBV3-2	.	15	CASRMSGGDHNEQFF
TRBJ2-1	once	TRBV2	.	11	CASSPYNEQFF
TRBJ2-1	.	TRBV24-1	.	14	CATSRGGGYNEQFF
TRBJ2-1	.	TRBV7-9	TRBD2	15	CASTKLAGQLTEQFF
TRBJ2-5	.	TRBV3-1/TRBV3-2	.	12	CASSQVRETQYF